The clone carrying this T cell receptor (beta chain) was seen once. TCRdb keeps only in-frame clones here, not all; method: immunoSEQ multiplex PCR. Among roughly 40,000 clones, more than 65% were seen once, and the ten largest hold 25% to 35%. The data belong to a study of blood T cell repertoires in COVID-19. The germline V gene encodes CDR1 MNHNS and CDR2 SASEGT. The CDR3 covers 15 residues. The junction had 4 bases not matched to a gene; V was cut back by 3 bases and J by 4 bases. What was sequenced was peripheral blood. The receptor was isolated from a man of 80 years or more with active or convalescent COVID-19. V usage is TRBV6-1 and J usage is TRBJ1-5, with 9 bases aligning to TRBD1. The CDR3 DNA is TGTGCCAGCAGTGATCCAGGACAGGGGAATCAGCCCCAGCATTTT. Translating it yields CASSDPGQGNQPQHF.